This T cell receptor (beta chain) originates from a study of Ad26.COV2.S vaccination and SARS-CoV-2 variants. For the study at large: Donor joined the COV1001 Ad26.COV2.S trial arm. Once, or twice with 56 days between doses, Ad26.COV2.S was given intramuscularly.

Trimming at V came to 2 bases and at J to 6 bases, leaving 8 bases not matched to a gene. The CDR3 is 15 residues long. The germline V gene has CDR1 MDHEN and CDR2 SYDVKM. Treatment given: some 20 received Ad26.COV2.S at low or high dose, single or two shots; about 5 received placebo; per-sample allocation not given. Each sample was drawn 63 days after the first injection (of vaccine or placebo). Only in-frame clones appear in the TCRdb table, and some are missing; sequencing was by immunoSEQ multiplex PCR. Of about 400,000 clones in the sample, 70% to 90% were seen once. The material was peripheral blood, obtained in a trial of Ad26.COV2.S vaccine versus placebo. This TCR was sampled from a person aged 18-60 years who received the Ad26.COV2.S COVID-19 vaccine or a placebo. The chain is built from TRBV28 and TRBJ1-2; 8 bases map to TRBD1. The CDR3 nucleotides read TGTGCCAGCAGTTTAGCACCAGGGGGCGGGCATGGCTACACCTTC. Translated: CASSLAPGGGHGYTF.